The 11 T cell receptor beta chains below were found in one sample sequenced in a study of cytomegalovirus exposure and HLA in healthy donors. The PCR employed 60 Vbeta primers together with 13 Jbeta primers. The table came from immunoSEQ multiplex PCR; TCRdb's copy has only in-frame clones and leaves some out. The table includes approximately 100,000 clones, under 80% detected once. Sequenced: PBMCs. The receptors shown here come from a woman between 50 and 59 years old in good health and CMV-seropositive.

V usage is TRBV6-5 and J usage is TRBJ1-5; TRBD1 is a possible D gene (6 bases). Between the trimmed V and J ends, which lost 0 bases and 11 bases, there was a span of 14 bases. Per the germline V gene, CDR1 is MNHEY and CDR2 is SVGAGI. There are 14 residues in the CDR3. CDR3 nucleotides: TGTGCCAGCAGTTACTCGGGTCCGGCAGGGGCCCAGCATTTT. Its protein is CASSYSGPAGAQHF.

The chain uses TRBV11-2 and TRBJ2-5; 9 bases line up with TRBD2. The DNA end lines up better with TRBJ2-7; the J call may be wrong. The CDR3 has 15 amino acids. Looked up from germline, CDR1 is SGHAT and CDR2 is FQNNGV. The CDR3 nucleotides read TGTGCCAGCAGCTCGGTAGCGGGAGTACTTAACGAGCAGTACTTC. Its translation: CASSSVAGVLNEQYF.

This chain connects TRBV9 to TRBJ2-1; 11 bases line up with TRBD2. V lost 3 bases to trimming and J lost 8 bases; unmatched junction nucleotides: 19. The V gene's germline CDR1 is SGDLS and CDR2 YYNGEE. This CDR3 spans 19 amino acids. CDR3: CASSATLSTIAGGMYEQFF. The CDR3 bases are TGTGCCAGCAGCGCCACCTTAAGTACCATAGCGGGGGGGATGTATGAGCAGTTCTTC.

V gene TRBV30 combines with J gene TRBJ2-2; 10 bases align to TRBD2. V was pared by 0 bases and J by 6 bases, with 7 bases of the junction left unmatched. Germline V gene lookup returns CDR1 GTSNPN and CDR2 SVGIG (reference sequence). The CDR3 is made up of 16 amino acids. The CDR3 DNA reads as TGTGCCTGGAGTGTGGAGCGGGGGGGCTGGGCCGGGGAGCTGTTTTTT. Translating gives CAWSVERGGWAGELFF.

This chain links TRBV9 with TRBJ2-2; 10 bases agree with TRBD1. J was trimmed by 6 bases and V by 6 bases; bases with no gene match: 2. The CDR3 loop spans 13 amino acids. Germline V CDR1 and CDR2: SGDLS, YYNGEE. The CDR3 is CASKGQGAGELFF. In nucleotides, the CDR3 is TGTGCCAGCAAAGGACAGGGGGCCGGGGAGCTGTTTTTT. Together with reference TRBV9 and TRBJ2-2, the CDR3 gives the full variable domain: DSGVTQTPKHLITATGQRVTLRCSPRSGDLSVYWYQQSLDQGLQFLIQYYNGEERAKGNILERFSAQQFPDLHSELNLSSLELGDSALYFCASKGQGAGELFFGEGSRLTVL.

This clone was counted a single time. This chain links TRBV5-6 with TRBJ2-6; 8 bases align to TRBD2. Germline CDR1 SGHDT, CDR2 YYEEEE. V dropped 4 bases and J dropped 0; count of bases not matched to a gene: 6. The CDR3 consists of 17 residues. Written as DNA, the CDR3 is TGTGCCAGCAGCCCATTAGCGGGGCCCTCTGGGGCCAACGTCCTGACTTTC. Encoded protein: CASSPLAGPSGANVLTF. Full variable domain (rest looked up from reference TRBV5-6 and TRBJ2-6): DAGVTQSPTHLIKTRGQQVTLRCSPKSGHDTVSWYQQALGQGPQFIFQYYEEEERQRGNFPDRFSGHQFPNYSSELNVNALLLGDSALYLCASSPLAGPSGANVLTFGAGSRLTVL.

V is TRBV10-3 and J is TRBJ2-5; a possible D gene is TRBD2 (7 bases). The V end was cut by 8 bases, the J end by 11 bases, with 21 bases between. Germline assignment: CDR1 ENHRY and CDR2 SYGVKD. The length of the CDR3 is 13 residues. Here the CDR3 DNA reads TGTGCCATCCAGGGGCGGGGGAGTATTGAGCAGTACTTC. Its translation: CAIQGRGSIEQYF.

The V gene is TRBV6-1, the J gene TRBJ2-2; TRBD1 aligns across 9 bases. V trimming: 8 bases; J trimming: 5 bases; junction bases outside the gene matches: 3. This CDR3 region has 13 residues. The germline CDR1 and CDR2 sequences are MNHNS and SASEGT. CDR3: CASDRGSTGELFF. CDR3 coding DNA: TGTGCCAGCGACAGGGGGTCGACCGGGGAGCTGTTTTTT.

The CDR3 sequence is CASMSLAEDKETQYF. The CDR3 bases are TGTGCCAGTATGTCCCTAGCGGAAGACAAAGAGACCCAGTACTTC. This sequence joins TRBV19 and TRBJ2-5, with 7 bases lining up with TRBD2. CDR3 size: 15 residues. CDR1 LNHDA and CDR2 SQIVND come from the germline V gene (reference sequence). The ends lost 7 bases at V and 3 bases at J; junction bases unmatched: 11.

The J gene is TRBJ2-1, the V gene TRBV9; 9 bases line up with TRBD2. This CDR3 is built from 15 residues. V trimming: 0 bases; J trimming: 4 bases; junction bases outside the gene matches: 2. The V gene's germline CDR1 is SGDLS and CDR2 YYNGEE. The CDR3 reads CASSVGLAAYNEQFF. The CDR3 DNA reads TGTGCCAGCAGCGTAGGACTAGCGGCATACAATGAGCAGTTCTTC. Looking up the rest from reference TRBV9 and TRBJ2-1 gives the full variable domain: DSGVTQTPKHLITATGQRVTLRCSPRSGDLSVYWYQQSLDQGLQFLIQYYNGEERAKGNILERFSAQQFPDLHSELNLSSLELGDSALYFCASSVGLAAYNEQFFGPGTRLTVL.

The rearrangement uses TRBV5-8 and TRBJ2-3; TRBD2 agrees at 10 bases. Per germline, CDR1 SGHTS and CDR2 YDEGEE. The CDR3 loop spans 16 amino acids. J was trimmed by 1 base and V by 2 bases; bases with no gene match: 4. CDR3: CASSLVLAGGTDTQYF. The DNA for the CDR3 is TGTGCCAGCAGCTTAGTTCTAGCGGGAGGCACAGATACGCAGTATTTT.